The 2 T cell receptor beta chains below were found in one sample sequenced in a study of T cells in Graves' hyperthyroidism and ophthalmopathy. The investigators amplified TCR beta CDR3 regions from RNA transcripts. HTBI primers were employed in a first-round RT-PCR of the TCR CDR3. In TCRdb, the multiplex PCR reads were re-called with MiXCR into one record per CDR3 protein. There are about 840,000 distinct CDR3 sequences in the sample; around 39% occur only once, and 8% to 9% lies in the top ten. Material: blood. The receptors shown here come from a man aged 18 to 30 with Graves' hyperthyroidism.

On this clonotype: The final CDR3 position lacks the conserved phenylalanine or tryptophan, pointing to a likely read error. The chain combines TRBV25-1 with TRBJ1-1; D remains ambiguous. CDR1 and CDR2 (germline): MGHDK, SYGVNS. The V and J ends lost 1 base and 0 bases respectively, with 9 bases between them. The CDR3 spans 15 residues. CDR3 nucleotide sequence: TGTGCCAGCAGTGAATCCCGACTACTGAACACTGAAGCTTTCCTT. This codes for CASSESRLLNTEAFL.

This clonotype showed up just once. Just one base apart from a much larger clone, this may be a read error. The genes are TRBV19 and TRBJ2-7; no clear D gene. The CDR3 totals 12 residues. CDR1 and CDR2 from the germline V gene are LNHDA and SQIVND (reference sequence). The CDR3 loop reads CAGSIDQREQYF. The DNA of the CDR3 is TGTGCCGGTAGTATAGATCAAAGGGAGCAGTACTTC.